This TCR beta chain was profiled in a study of shared T cell receptors in the human thymus. From germline, CDR1 is SGHDN and CDR2 FVKESK. The CDR3 sequence is 12 residues long. Trimming removed 4 bases from V and 4 bases from J, with 5 bases in between. Method: immunoSEQ multiplex PCR; TCRdb's copy keeps in-frame clones and lacks some. The sample consists of a few hundred thousand clones, 95% of them appearing once. The sequenced sample consisted of thymocytes. This receptor was taken from a human donor. The J gene is TRBJ1-5, the V gene TRBV14; no definite D call. The CDR3 DNA is TGTGCCAGCAGCCTCACAAATCAGCCCCAGCATTTT. Protein product: CASSLTNQPQHF.